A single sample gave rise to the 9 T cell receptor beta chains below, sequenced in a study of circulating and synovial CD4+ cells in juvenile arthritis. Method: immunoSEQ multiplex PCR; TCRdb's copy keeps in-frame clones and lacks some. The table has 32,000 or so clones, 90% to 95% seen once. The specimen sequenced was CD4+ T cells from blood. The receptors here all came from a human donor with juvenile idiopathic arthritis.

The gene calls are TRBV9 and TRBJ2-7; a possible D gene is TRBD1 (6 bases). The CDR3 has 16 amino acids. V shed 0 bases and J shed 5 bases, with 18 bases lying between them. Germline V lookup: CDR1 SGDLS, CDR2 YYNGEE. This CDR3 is CASSVVPATGRHEQYF. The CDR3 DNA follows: TGTGCCAGCAGCGTAGTCCCGGCGACAGGTCGCCACGAGCAGTACTTC.

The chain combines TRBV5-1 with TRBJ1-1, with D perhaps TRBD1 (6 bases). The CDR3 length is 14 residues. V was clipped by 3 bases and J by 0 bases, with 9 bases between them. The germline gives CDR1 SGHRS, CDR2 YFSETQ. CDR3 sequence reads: CASSSGQMNTEAFF. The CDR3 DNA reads TGCGCCAGCAGCTCAGGACAGATGAACACTGAAGCTTTCTTT.

CDR3 nucleotides: TGTGCCAGCAGAAAAACAGGTTACAATGAGCAGTTCTTC. Protein sequence: CASRKTGYNEQFF. The J gene is TRBJ2-1, the V gene TRBV6-5; D possibly corresponds to TRBD1 (5 bases). CDR3 length: 13 residues. Trimming took 6 bases from V and 4 from J, leaving 10 bases between them. In germline, CDR1 is MNHEY, CDR2 SVGAGI.

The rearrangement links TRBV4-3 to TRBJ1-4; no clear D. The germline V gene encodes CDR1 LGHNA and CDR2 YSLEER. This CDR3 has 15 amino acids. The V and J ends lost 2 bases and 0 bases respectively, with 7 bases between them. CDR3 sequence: CASSQSAATNEKLFF. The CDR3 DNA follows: TGCGCCAGCAGCCAATCGGCGGCAACTAATGAAAAACTGTTTTTT.

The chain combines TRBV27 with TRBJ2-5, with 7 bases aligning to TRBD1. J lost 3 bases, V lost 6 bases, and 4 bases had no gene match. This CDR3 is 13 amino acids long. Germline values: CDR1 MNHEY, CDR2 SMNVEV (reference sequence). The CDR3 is CASRDTGEETQYF. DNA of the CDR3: TGTGCCAGCAGGGACACAGGGGAAGAGACCCAGTACTTC.

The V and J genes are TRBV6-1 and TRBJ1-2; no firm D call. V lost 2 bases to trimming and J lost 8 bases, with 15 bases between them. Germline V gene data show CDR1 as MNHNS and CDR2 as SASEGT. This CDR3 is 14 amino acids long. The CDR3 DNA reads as TGTGCCAGCAGTGAAACCCGCATCGGAGAAGGCTACACCTTC. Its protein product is CASSETRIGEGYTF.

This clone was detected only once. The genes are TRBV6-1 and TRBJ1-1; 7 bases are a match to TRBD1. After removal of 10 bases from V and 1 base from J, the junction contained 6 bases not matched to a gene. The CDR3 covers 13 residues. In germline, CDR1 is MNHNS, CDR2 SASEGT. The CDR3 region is CATVGQANTEAFF. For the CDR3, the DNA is TGTGCCACCGTCGGACAGGCGAACACTGAAGCTTTCTTT.

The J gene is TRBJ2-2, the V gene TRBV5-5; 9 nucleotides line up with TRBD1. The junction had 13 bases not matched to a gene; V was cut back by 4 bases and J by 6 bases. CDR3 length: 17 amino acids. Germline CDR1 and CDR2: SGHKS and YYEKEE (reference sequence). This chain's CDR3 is CASSQHPGQGLSGELFF. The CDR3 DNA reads TGTGCCAGCAGCCAGCATCCGGGACAGGGTTTATCCGGGGAGCTGTTTTTT.

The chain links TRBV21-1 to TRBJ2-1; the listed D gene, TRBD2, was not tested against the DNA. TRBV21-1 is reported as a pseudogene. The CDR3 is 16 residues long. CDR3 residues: CASSKVGVEGGGEQFF. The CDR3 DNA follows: TGTGCCAGCAGCAAAGTGGGCGTTGAGGGAGGGGGTGAGCAGTTCTTC.